The 9 T cell receptor beta chains below all came from one sample that was sequenced in a study of blood T cell repertoires in COVID-19. The data were produced by immunoSEQ multiplex PCR, yet TCRdb's version contains in-frame clones alone and is incomplete. The sample comprises around 500,000 clones, approximately 86% of which are singletons, and 8.3% rests with the top ten. Source material: PBMCs or T cells enriched from blood (not recorded which). The receptor source for this set is a woman between 55 and 75 years old who had recovered from COVID-19.

In this sample, this clone turned up once. The gene calls are TRBV28 and TRBJ2-3; 7 bases are a match to TRBD2. CDR3 length equals 15 residues. Germline V gene data show CDR1 as MDHEN and CDR2 as SYDVKM. J was trimmed by 2 bases and V by 8 bases; bases with no gene match: 10. DNA for the CDR3: TGTGCCAGCTGCCAGGGAGGGGCTGACACAGATACGCAGTATTTT. It encodes CASCQGGADTDTQYF. Together with reference TRBV28 and TRBJ2-3, the CDR3 gives the full variable domain: DVKVTQSSRYLVKRTGEKVFLECVQDMDHENMFWYRQDPGLGLRLIYFSYDVKMKEKGDIPEGYSVSREKKERFSLILESASTNQTSMYLCASCQGGADTDTQYFGPGTRLTVL.

V is TRBV7-8 and J is TRBJ2-3; 7 bases are shared with TRBD2. Losses at the gene ends were 2 bases for V and 3 bases for J; bases not matched to a gene: 8. Looked up from germline, CDR1 is SGHVS and CDR2 is FQNEAQ. CDR3 length equals 16 residues. CDR3 sequence reads: CASSLTRGVGTDTQYF. The CDR3 nucleotides read TGTGCCAGCAGCTTAACCCGGGGGGTGGGGACAGATACGCAGTATTTT.

The V call is TRBV9, the J call TRBJ1-1; TRBD1 matches 9 bases. V shed 0 bases, J shed 1 base, and the junction held 16 bases outside the gene matches. The germline gives CDR1 SGDLS, CDR2 YYNGEE. The CDR3 contains 20 residues. Written as DNA, the CDR3 is TGTGCCAGCAGCGTAGCGAGGCCCGGCGGGACAGGGCAACCGAACACTGAAGCTTTCTTT. It specifies CASSVARPGGTGQPNTEAFF.

V and J are TRBV24-1 and TRBJ1-2; D unresolved. The length of the CDR3 is 14 residues. Germline V gene lookup returns CDR1 KGHDR and CDR2 SFDVKD. V lost 4 bases and J 1 base, leaving 9 bases between the germline ends. The CDR3 region is CATSDQDYNYGYTF. CDR3 DNA: TGTGCCACCAGTGACCAGGATTATAACTATGGCTACACCTTC.

This sequence joins TRBV2 and TRBJ1-1; D possibly corresponds to TRBD1 (5 bases). Germline-derived CDR1 and CDR2 are SNHLY and FYNNEI. V was shortened by 7 bases and J by 0 bases, with 9 bases between the two germline ends. CDR3 size: 13 residues. CDR3 sequence: CASTQDMNTEAFF. The CDR3, as DNA: TGTGCCAGCACACAGGACATGAACACTGAAGCTTTCTTT. Full variable domain (outside the CDR3, taken from reference TRBV2 and TRBJ1-1): EPEVTQTPSHQVTQMGQEVILRCVPISNHLYFYWYRQILGQKVEFLVSFYNNEISEKSEIFDDQFSVERPDGSNFTLKIRSTKLEDSAMYFCASTQDMNTEAFFGQGTRLTVV.

This clone came up once. The V gene is TRBV2, the J gene TRBJ2-1; 7 nucleotides line up with TRBD1. Germline V gene lookup returns CDR1 SNHLY and CDR2 FYNNEI. Trimming at V came to 5 bases and at J to 0 bases, leaving 10 bases not matched to a gene. CDR3 length: 17 residues. The chain's CDR3 is CASSKRGQSSSYNEQFF. CDR3 sequence (DNA): TGTGCCAGCAGTAAAAGGGGACAGTCCAGCTCCTACAATGAGCAGTTCTTC.

This sequence joins TRBV6-5 and TRBJ2-7, with a weak D call TRBD1 (6 bases). CDR1 MNHEY and CDR2 SVGAGI come from the germline V gene. The germline V and J ends were trimmed by 6 bases and 4 bases, with 16 bases remaining between them. The CDR3 extends over 14 amino acids. CDR3 region: CASRSDRSTYEQYF. In DNA, the CDR3 is TGTGCCAGCAGGTCCGACAGGAGCACTTACGAGCAGTACTTC.

The chain joins TRBV18 to TRBJ2-2; a weak D match, TRBD1 (5 bases). The CDR3 contains 14 residues. The germline gives CDR1 KGHSH, CDR2 LQKENI. The ends were cut back, 6 bases at V and 3 bases at J, with 11 bases in the middle. CDR3 nucleotide sequence: TGTGCCAGCTCCCCTCAGGGTGACACCGGGGAGCTGTTTTTT. Amino acids: CASSPQGDTGELFF.

The chain carries TRBV24-1 and TRBJ2-2; possibly TRBD1 for D (6 bases). V lost 1 base and J lost 7, with 12 bases in between. This CDR3 is built from 15 residues. From germline, CDR1 is KGHDR and CDR2 SFDVKD. The CDR3 region has the DNA TGTGCCACCAGTGATTTTGCAAGGGGGTACGGGGAGCTGTTTTTT. It is translated as CATSDFARGYGELFF.